This is a list of T cell receptor beta chains from one sample in a study of blood T cell repertoires in COVID-19. This table comes from immunoSEQ multiplex PCR, and its TCRdb copy is limited to in-frame clones, with some not included. The table shows 23,000 or so clones, with about 91% occurring only once. The sample was peripheral blood. These receptors all stem from a woman between 65 and 79 years old with active COVID-19. CDR3s include the opening cysteine and the closing phenylalanine or tryptophan. A D gene is named only where the DNA matches it firmly. Clone size is shown for a subset of rows, as once, few, many or a class of expanded clone.

J gene,V gene,D gene,clone size,CDR3 protein,CDR3 DNA
TRBJ2-1,TRBV29-1,TRBD1,NA,CSVDPMTGGDEQFF,TGCAGCGTTGATCCAATGACAGGGGGCGATGAGCAGTTCTTC
TRBJ1-1,TRBV7-2,TRBD1,NA,CASSGRTGGEAFF,TGTGCCAGCAGCGGCCGGACAGGGGGTGAAGCTTTCTTT
TRBJ2-7,TRBV6-5,NA,NA,CASSTRTDSEQYF,TGTGCCAGCAGTACGCGAACTGACAGCGAGCAGTACTTC
TRBJ2-1,TRBV7-2,NA,NA,CASSLSQGYEQFF,TGTGCCAGCAGCTTATCACAGGGCTATGAGCAGTTCTTC
TRBJ2-7,TRBV19,NA,once,CASRPAALSSSYEQYF,TGTGCCAGCCGCCCCGCGGCACTTTCGAGCTCCTACGAGCAGTACTTC
TRBJ1-4,TRBV19,TRBD1,NA,CASHRGGPATNEKLFF,TGTGCCAGTCACAGGGGGGGGCCCGCAACTAATGAAAAACTGTTTTTT
TRBJ1-5,TRBV19,TRBD1,NA,CASRAITGTEINQPQHF,TGTGCCAGTAGAGCCATCACCGGGACAGAGATTAATCAGCCCCAGCATTTT
TRBJ2-7,TRBV29-1,NA,once,CSVEVASGYEQYF,TGCAGCGTTGAAGTTGCGAGCGGATACGAGCAGTACTTC
TRBJ2-3,TRBV28,TRBD2,NA,CASSVAGTTDTQYF,TGTGCCAGCAGTGTAGCGGGCACCACAGATACGCAGTATTTT
TRBJ2-2,TRBV19,NA,NA,CASSSYLAFTGELFF,TGTGCCAGCTCGAGCTACCTAGCGTTTACCGGGGAGCTGTTTTTT
TRBJ2-1,TRBV7-9,TRBD2,NA,CASSSKTSGVHNEQFF,TGTGCCAGCAGCTCCAAGACTAGCGGGGTGCACAATGAGCAGTTCTTC
TRBJ1-1,TRBV6-2/TRBV6-3,NA,NA,CASSLTGWYSEAFF,TGTGCCAGCAGTCTCACAGGGTGGTATAGTGAAGCTTTCTTT
TRBJ1-2,TRBV6-5,TRBD1,NA,CASSYPGGVDGYTF,TGTGCCAGCAGTTACCCAGGGGGCGTTGATGGCTACACCTTC
TRBJ2-2,TRBV7-2,NA,few,CASSSFNTGELFF,TGTGCCAGCAGCTCCTTCAACACCGGGGAGCTGTTTTTT
TRBJ1-5,TRBV6-2/TRBV6-3,TRBD1,NA,CASSYPNRGRMLFGQPQHF,TGTGCCAGCAGTTACCCTAACAGGGGGCGCATGCTTTTCGGGCAGCCCCAGCATTTT
TRBJ1-5,TRBV24-1,NA,NA,CATSRGSNQPQHF,TGTGCCACCAGTAGGGGAAGCAATCAGCCCCAGCATTTT
TRBJ1-2,TRBV27,TRBD1,NA,CASSLSGRDRGVGYGYTF,TGTGCCAGCAGTTTATCTGGTAGGGACAGGGGAGTTGGCTATGGCTACACCTTC
TRBJ2-1,TRBV7-6,TRBD2,NA,CASSPTSGRSDEQFF,TGTGCCAGCAGCCCTACTAGCGGGAGATCAGATGAGCAGTTCTTC
TRBJ1-6,TRBV16,NA,NA,CASSSTAGVSPLHF,TGTGCCAGCAGCTCGACGGCGGGAGTTTCACCCCTCCACTTT
TRBJ2-1,TRBV4-3,TRBD2,NA,CASSRGLEAGGQFF,TGCGCCAGCAGCCGCGGCTTGGAGGCGGGAGGGCAGTTCTTC
TRBJ1-4,TRBV28,TRBD1,NA,CASRGTGSNEKLFF,TGTGCCAGCAGAGGGACAGGGAGTAATGAAAAACTGTTTTTT
TRBJ1-1,TRBV6-1,NA,NA,CASSETWGRTEAFF,TGTGCCAGCAGTGAAACCTGGGGCCGGACTGAAGCTTTCTTT
TRBJ1-1,TRBV5-5,NA,NA,CASSFGAGLNTEAFF,TGTGCCAGCAGTTTCGGGGCGGGATTGAACACTGAAGCTTTCTTT
TRBJ2-5,TRBV10-3,TRBD2,NA,CAITSGRQETQYF,TGTGCCATCACTAGCGGGAGGCAGGAGACCCAGTACTTC
TRBJ2-5,TRBV18,NA,NA,CASSNQGFRYQETQYF,TGTGCCAGCTCGAACCAGGGATTTCGGTACCAAGAGACCCAGTACTTC
TRBJ2-3,TRBV25-1,TRBD1,NA,CASSEYNRGQDTQYF,TGTGCCAGCAGTGAATATAACAGGGGGCAAGATACGCAGTATTTT
TRBJ1-6,TRBV27,NA,NA,CASSLEGSSYNSPLHF,TGTGCCAGCAGTTTAGAAGGGAGCTCCTATAATTCACCCCTCCACTTT
TRBJ2-1,TRBV9,TRBD2,NA,CASSVSGRGDNEQFF,TGTGCCAGCAGCGTTAGCGGGAGAGGCGACAATGAGCAGTTCTTC
TRBJ1-4,TRBV3-1/TRBV3-2,NA,NA,CASSHSAYSNEKLFF,TGTGCCAGCAGCCACTCAGCTTACAGTAATGAAAAACTGTTTTTT
TRBJ2-3,TRBV9,TRBD2,NA,CASSVNSGRTDTQYF,TGTGCCAGCAGCGTTAATAGCGGGAGAACAGATACGCAGTATTTT
TRBJ2-7,TRBV4-3,TRBD1,few,CASSQGGGNYEQYF,TGCGCCAGCAGCCAAGGAGGGGGCAACTACGAGCAGTACTTC
TRBJ1-2,TRBV27,TRBD1,NA,CASSLIGTGVVDYTF,TGTGCCAGCAGTTTAATCGGGACAGGGGTGGTGGACTACACCTTC
TRBJ2-4,TRBV5-1,TRBD1,NA,CASSLGQGWDIQYF,TGCGCCAGCAGCTTGGGACAGGGATGGGACATTCAGTACTTC
TRBJ2-7,TRBV21-1,NA,NA,CASSKGWLEIAYEQYF,TGTGCCAGCAGCAAAGGTTGGCTAGAGATTGCCTACGAGCAGTACTTC
TRBJ1-2,TRBV7-8,NA,NA,CASSHTGGSKLYGYTF,TGTGCCAGCAGCCATACCGGGGGAAGCAAACTCTATGGCTACACCTTC
TRBJ1-1,TRBV14,NA,once,CASSQDRRSEAFF,TGTGCCAGCAGCCAAGACCGGAGGTCTGAAGCTTTCTTT
TRBJ2-5,TRBV28,TRBD1,NA,CASSSSGGEETQYF,TGTGCCAGCAGTTCCTCAGGGGGTGAAGAGACCCAGTACTTC
TRBJ1-1,TRBV28,TRBD1,NA,CASSQGAGYTEAFF,TGTGCCAGCAGTCAGGGGGCGGGATACACTGAAGCTTTCTTT